A selection of T cell receptor beta chains follows, all from one sample in a study of vaccination effects on CD4 cells after COVID-19. TCRdb's table, derived via immunoSEQ multiplex PCR, lists solely in-frame clones and lacks some. The table shows tens of thousands of clones, with approximately 79% occurring only once. Their specific antigens are unknown. The material sequenced was CD4+ T cells from PBMCs cultured with HCoV-OC43 spike peptides, taken before COVID-19 vaccination. These receptors were collected from a human donor who received a COVID-19 vaccine. The CDR3 runs from the conserved cysteine through the conserved F or W. A D gene is named only where the DNA matches it firmly. Clone size is stated in some rows and not others, as once, few, many or a class when expanded.

v_gene,d_gene,j_gene,abundance,CDR3nt,CDR3aa
TRBV6-5,.,TRBJ1-5,once,TGTGCCAGCAGTAAGGACAGTCGATCCCAGCATTTT,CASSKDSRSQHF
TRBV5-8,.,TRBJ2-1,.,TGTGCCAGCAGCTTGGCCCGGGGGCTATACAATGAGCAGTTCTTC,CASSLARGLYNEQFF
TRBV19,.,TRBJ1-2,.,TGTGCCAGTAACGTGGACAGCAACTATGGCTACACCTTC,CASNVDSNYGYTF
TRBV30,.,TRBJ1-1,once,TGTGCCGGAGGTAGAGGGGTGAACACTGAAGCTTTCTTT,CAGGRGVNTEAFF
TRBV19,TRBD1,TRBJ1-1,few,TGTGCCAGTACTGCCTCGAGGGGGCCGGCTGAAGCTTTCTTT,CASTASRGPAEAFF
TRBV18,.,TRBJ2-2,.,TGTGCCAGCTCACAGGACAGACCGAACACCGGGGAGCTGTTTTTT,CASSQDRPNTGELFF
TRBV12-3/TRBV12-4,TRBD1,TRBJ2-5,.,TGTGCCAGCAGACAGGGGGCCGTAGAGACCCAGTACTTC,CASRQGAVETQYF
TRBV12-3/TRBV12-4,.,TRBJ2-1,.,TGTGCCAGCAGTCTCAGGGGGGGCAATGAGCAGTTCTTC,CASSLRGGNEQFF
TRBV5-4,.,TRBJ1-2,.,TGTGCCAGCAGCTTGGAAGGGGTAGCTGGCTACACCTTC,CASSLEGVAGYTF
TRBV28,TRBD2,TRBJ2-1,.,TGTGCCAGCAGTCATATAGGACTAGCGGGGGATGAGCAGTTCTTC,CASSHIGLAGDEQFF
TRBV18,.,TRBJ1-5,.,TGTGCCAGCTCACCGGGAGGGGGGAATCAGCCCCAGCATTTT,CASSPGGGNQPQHF
TRBV2,.,TRBJ1-5,few,TGTGCCAGCAGTGCTACTAGCAATCAGCCCCAGCATTTT,CASSATSNQPQHF
TRBV5-1,.,TRBJ1-1,.,TGCGCCAGCACTTACGAGGGGAACACTGAAGCTTTCTTT,CASTYEGNTEAFF
TRBV5-1,.,TRBJ1-5,.,TGCGCCAGCAGCCGAGGGGGACCCAATGAGGATCAGCCCCAGCATTTT,CASSRGGPNEDQPQHF
TRBV5-1,.,TRBJ1-1,.,TGCGCCAGCAGCTTGGGGCAGTTCACTGAAGCTTTCTTT,CASSLGQFTEAFF
TRBV7-9,TRBD2,TRBJ2-3,.,TGTGCCAGCAGGGGGGGGGTTAGCACAGATACGCAGTATTTT,CASRGGVSTDTQYF
TRBV28,.,TRBJ1-1,few,TGTGCCAGCAGTTTGCCCCCTCCGAACACTGAAGCTTTCTTT,CASSLPPPNTEAFF
TRBV19,.,TRBJ1-6,.,TGTGCCAGTAGTATGGAGTTTACCACTTCACCCCTCCACTTT,CASSMEFTTSPLHF
TRBV21-1,.,TRBJ2-1,.,TGTGCCAGCAGCATTATAGCGGGGAGCTCCTACAATGAGCAGTTCTTC,CASSIIAGSSYNEQFF
TRBV1,.,TRBJ1-2,few,TGCACCAGGACGAACGGGACATCCGGCCCTGGCTACACCTTC,CTRTNGTSGPGYTF
TRBV29-1,TRBD2,TRBJ2-2,.,TGCAGCTATAGAGCGGGGGGGGTCTCCGGGGAGCTGTTTTTT,CSYRAGGVSGELFF
TRBV5-4,.,TRBJ1-1,.,TGTGCCAGCAGGAACATAGAGGACAGCAAAGCTTTCTTT,CASRNIEDSKAFF
TRBV7-8,.,TRBJ1-3,.,TGTGCCAGCAGCCAGGGACATGGGAGGACCACCATATATTTT,CASSQGHGRTTIYF
TRBV18,TRBD1,TRBJ2-5,once,TGTGCCAGCTCACCTACACTGGGACAGGAAGAGACCCAGTACTTC,CASSPTLGQEETQYF
TRBV6-4,.,TRBJ2-1,.,TGTGCCAGCAGCGAACGGGGGAGCTCCTACAATGAGCAGTTCTTC,CASSERGSSYNEQFF
TRBV2,.,TRBJ2-1,.,TGTGCCAGCAGACGTGACAGTACTGAGCAGTTCTTC,CASRRDSTEQFF
TRBV2,.,TRBJ2-5,.,TGTGCCAGCAGTGGACAGGCTATGGAGACCCAGTACTTC,CASSGQAMETQYF
TRBV6-6,.,TRBJ1-5,.,TGTGCCAGCAGTCCGAGCCGGAGGGGTGGGGGCAATCAGCCCCAGCATTTT,CASSPSRRGGGNQPQHF
TRBV7-2,TRBD2,TRBJ2-3,.,TGTGCCAGCAGCGTACCTAGCGGGGGGACAGATACGCAGTATTTT,CASSVPSGGTDTQYF
TRBV6-5,.,TRBJ1-2,.,TGTGCCAGCAGTTCGTCGGGCTATGGCTACACCTTC,CASSSSGYGYTF
TRBV9,TRBD2,TRBJ2-5,.,TGTGCCAGCAGCGTAACCACTAGCGGGGAGACCCAGTACTTC,CASSVTTSGETQYF
TRBV4-1,.,TRBJ2-5,.,TGCGCCAGCAGCCATGGGGGGCCGGAGACCCAGTACTTC,CASSHGGPETQYF
TRBV24-1,.,TRBJ1-3,.,TGTGCCACCAGTTCATCAGTCGGAAACACCATATATTTT,CATSSSVGNTIYF
TRBV23-1,.,TRBJ1-5,.,TGCGCCAGCAGTCAATGGGGGGGAGGGGGCAATCAGCCCCAGCATTTT,CASSQWGGGGNQPQHF
TRBV6-5,TRBD1,TRBJ1-2,.,TGTGCCAGCAGGGACAGGGAGGAGTATGGCTACACCTTC,CASRDREEYGYTF
TRBV11-2,.,TRBJ2-3,.,TGTGCCAGCAGCTTAGCTGGACAGAGCACAGATACGCAGTATTTT,CASSLAGQSTDTQYF
TRBV24-1,.,TRBJ2-1,.,TGTGCCACCAGTGGAGCAAAAGGACGGGTGGATGAGCAGTTCTTC,CATSGAKGRVDEQFF
TRBV24-1,TRBD1,TRBJ2-2,.,TGTGCCACCTCCGGGACAGGGGGGACCGGGGAGCTGTTTTTT,CATSGTGGTGELFF
TRBV11-1,.,TRBJ1-2,.,TGTGCCAGCAGCTTAGCGCCGGGACCCTATGGCTACACCTTC,CASSLAPGPYGYTF
TRBV28,.,TRBJ1-6,few,TGTGCCAGCAGTTACCCCCAGAGTGGAGGGATTAATTCACCCCTCCACTTT,CASSYPQSGGINSPLHF
TRBV5-1,.,TRBJ1-2,.,TGCGCCAGCAGTCCAGACAGCACCTATGGCTACACCTTC,CASSPDSTYGYTF
TRBV5-1,TRBD2,TRBJ2-3,once,TGCGCCAGCAGCTCGTCCGGACTAGCGGGGGGGCTTGGAGATACGCAGTATTTT,CASSSSGLAGGLGDTQYF
TRBV18,TRBD1,TRBJ1-1,.,TGTGCCAGCTCACCACCGTGGGGACAGGGGTACTCGGGGAGTGAAGCTTTCTTT,CASSPPWGQGYSGSEAFF
TRBV7-8,TRBD1,TRBJ2-5,.,TGTGCCAGCAGCTTAGGTTCGGGACAGGGGAGGAGCGAGACCCAGTACTTC,CASSLGSGQGRSETQYF
TRBV18,.,TRBJ1-1,.,TGTGCCAGCTCACCACCAGGGGAAACTGAAGCTTTCTTT,CASSPPGETEAFF
TRBV10-1,.,TRBJ2-5,.,TGCGCCAGCAGTCCCCTGACAGAAGGGACCCAGTACTTC,CASSPLTEGTQYF
TRBV6-5,TRBD1,TRBJ2-4,.,TGTGCCAGTGACCGGGACAGGTCCTCCAAAAACATTCAGTACTTC,CASDRDRSSKNIQYF
TRBV5-1,TRBD1,TRBJ1-1,.,TGCGCCAGCAGCTTGGCAGGGACAGGGAGGGCTTTCTTT,CASSLAGTGRAFF
TRBV10-1,.,TRBJ2-5,.,TGCGCCAGCAGTGAGTCCGGGGAGACCCAGTACTTC,CASSESGETQYF
TRBV4-1,.,TRBJ1-1,.,TGCGCCAGCAGCCAGAGTATAATGGGTTTGGTGAACACTGAAGCTTTCTTT,CASSQSIMGLVNTEAFF
TRBV24-1,.,TRBJ2-3,.,TGTGCCACCAGTGTTCAGGGCTCGACAGATACGCAGTATTTT,CATSVQGSTDTQYF
TRBV11-2,TRBD1,TRBJ2-3,.,TGTGCCAGCAGCCCCGACAGGGATTGGCAGTATTTT,CASSPDRDWQYF
TRBV18,TRBD1,TRBJ1-5,once,TGTGCCAGCTCGGGAGGACAGGCTTGGAGCAATCAGCCCCAGCATTTT,CASSGGQAWSNQPQHF